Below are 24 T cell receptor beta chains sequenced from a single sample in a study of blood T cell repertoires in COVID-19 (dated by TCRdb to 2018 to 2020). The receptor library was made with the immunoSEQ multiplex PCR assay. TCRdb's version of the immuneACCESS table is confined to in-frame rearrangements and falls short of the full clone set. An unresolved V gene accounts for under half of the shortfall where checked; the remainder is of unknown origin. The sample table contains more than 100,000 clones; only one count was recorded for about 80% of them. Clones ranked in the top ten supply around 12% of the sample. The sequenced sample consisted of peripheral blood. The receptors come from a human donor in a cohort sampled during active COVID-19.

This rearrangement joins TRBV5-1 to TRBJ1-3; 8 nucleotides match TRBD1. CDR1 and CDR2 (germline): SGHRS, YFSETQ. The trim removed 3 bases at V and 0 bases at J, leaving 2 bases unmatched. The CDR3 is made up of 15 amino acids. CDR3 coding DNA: TGCGCCAGCAGCTGGGACAGGAGCTCTGGAAACACCATATATTTT. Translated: CASSWDRSSGNTIYF.

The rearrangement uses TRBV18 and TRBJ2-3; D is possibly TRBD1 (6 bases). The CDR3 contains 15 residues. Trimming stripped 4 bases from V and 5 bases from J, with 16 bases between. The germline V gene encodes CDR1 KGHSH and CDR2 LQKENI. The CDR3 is CASSLTATGIDTQYF. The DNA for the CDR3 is TGTGCCAGCTCACTAACGGCTACAGGGATAGATACGCAGTATTTT.

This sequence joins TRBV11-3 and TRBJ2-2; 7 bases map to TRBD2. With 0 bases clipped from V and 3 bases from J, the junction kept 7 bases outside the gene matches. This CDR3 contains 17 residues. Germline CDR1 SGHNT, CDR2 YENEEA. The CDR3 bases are TGTGCCAGCAGCTTAGATCTGGGGGGGACCCACACCGGGGAGCTGTTTTTT. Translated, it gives CASSLDLGGTHTGELFF.

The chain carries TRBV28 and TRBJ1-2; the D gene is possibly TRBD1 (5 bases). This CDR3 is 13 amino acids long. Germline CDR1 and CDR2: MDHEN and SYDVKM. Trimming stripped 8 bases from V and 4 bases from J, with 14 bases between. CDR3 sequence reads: CASHPQGFYGYTF. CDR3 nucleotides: TGTGCCAGCCACCCGCAGGGTTTCTATGGCTACACCTTC.

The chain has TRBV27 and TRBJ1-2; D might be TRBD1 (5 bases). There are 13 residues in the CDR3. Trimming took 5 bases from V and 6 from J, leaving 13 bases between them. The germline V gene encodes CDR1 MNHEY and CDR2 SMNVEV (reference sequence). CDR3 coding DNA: TGTGCCAGCAGTCATGCCCCGGGGGATGGCTACACCTTC. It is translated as CASSHAPGDGYTF.

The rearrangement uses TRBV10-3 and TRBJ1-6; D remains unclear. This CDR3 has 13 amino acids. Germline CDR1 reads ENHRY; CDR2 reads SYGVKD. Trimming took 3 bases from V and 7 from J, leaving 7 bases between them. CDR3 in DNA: TGTGCCATCAGTGAAGAGGAAAATTCACCCCTCCACTTT. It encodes CAISEEENSPLHF.

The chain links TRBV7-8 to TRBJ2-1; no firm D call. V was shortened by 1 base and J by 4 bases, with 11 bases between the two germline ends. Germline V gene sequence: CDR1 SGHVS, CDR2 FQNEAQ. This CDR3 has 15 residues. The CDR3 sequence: CASSLGRGLYNEQFF. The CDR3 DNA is TGTGCCAGCAGCTTAGGACGAGGCCTATACAATGAGCAGTTCTTC.

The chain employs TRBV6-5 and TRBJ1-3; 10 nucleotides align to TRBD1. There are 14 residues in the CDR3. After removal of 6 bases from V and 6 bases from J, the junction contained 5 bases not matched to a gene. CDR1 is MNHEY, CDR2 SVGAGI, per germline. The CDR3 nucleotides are TGTGCCAGCAGGACGGACAGGGGGGAAAACACCATATATTTT. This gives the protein CASRTDRGENTIYF.

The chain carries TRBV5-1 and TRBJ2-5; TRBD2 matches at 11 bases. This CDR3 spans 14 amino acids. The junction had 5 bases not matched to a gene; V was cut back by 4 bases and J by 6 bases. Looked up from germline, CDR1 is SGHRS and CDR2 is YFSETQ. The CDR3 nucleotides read TGCGCCAGCAGCACGACTAGCGGGAAAAAGACCCAGTACTTC. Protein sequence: CASSTTSGKKTQYF.

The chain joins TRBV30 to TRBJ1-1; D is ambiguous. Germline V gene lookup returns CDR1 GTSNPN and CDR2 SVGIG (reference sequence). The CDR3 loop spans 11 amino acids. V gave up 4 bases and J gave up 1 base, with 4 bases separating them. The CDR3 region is CAWTRNTEAFF. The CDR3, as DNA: TGTGCCTGGACTAGGAACACTGAAGCTTTCTTT.

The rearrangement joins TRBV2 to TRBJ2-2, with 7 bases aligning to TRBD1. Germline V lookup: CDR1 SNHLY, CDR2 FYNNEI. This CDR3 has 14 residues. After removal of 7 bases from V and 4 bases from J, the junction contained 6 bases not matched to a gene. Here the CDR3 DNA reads TGTGCCAGCACCAGACAGGGAACCACCGGGGAGCTGTTTTTT. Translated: CASTRQGTTGELFF.

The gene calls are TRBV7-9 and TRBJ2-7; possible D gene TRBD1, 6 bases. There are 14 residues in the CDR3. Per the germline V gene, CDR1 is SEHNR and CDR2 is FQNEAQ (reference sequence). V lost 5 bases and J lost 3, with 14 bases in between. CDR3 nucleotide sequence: TGTGCCAGCAGCCCACAGGGTGTGAACTACGAGCAGTACTTC. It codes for CASSPQGVNYEQYF.

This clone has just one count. DNA for the CDR3: TGTGCCAGCACCCCTCCACTGCAAGAGACCCAGTACTTC. This sequence encodes CASTPPLQETQYF. This chain connects TRBV7-9 to TRBJ2-5; no firm D call. Germline V gene data show CDR1 as SEHNR and CDR2 as FQNEAQ (reference sequence). The V end lost 7 bases, the J end lost 2 bases, and 11 bases lay between the germline ends. This CDR3 has 13 amino acids.

The CDR3 here is CASSLDRVGQPQHF. Here the CDR3 DNA reads TGTGCCAGCAGCTTGGACAGGGTCGGTCAGCCCCAGCATTTT. The gene calls are TRBV5-6 and TRBJ1-5; possibly TRBD1 for D (6 bases). The CDR3 totals 14 residues. Germline CDR1 SGHDT, CDR2 YYEEEE. V lost 0 bases and J 6 bases, leaving 10 bases between the germline ends.

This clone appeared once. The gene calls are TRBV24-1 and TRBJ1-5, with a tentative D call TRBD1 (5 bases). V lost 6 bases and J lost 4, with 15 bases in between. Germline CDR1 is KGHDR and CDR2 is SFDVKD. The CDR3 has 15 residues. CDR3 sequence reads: CATSPPSGENQPQHF. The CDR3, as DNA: TGTGCCACCAGTCCCCCGTCGGGGGAGAATCAGCCCCAGCATTTT.

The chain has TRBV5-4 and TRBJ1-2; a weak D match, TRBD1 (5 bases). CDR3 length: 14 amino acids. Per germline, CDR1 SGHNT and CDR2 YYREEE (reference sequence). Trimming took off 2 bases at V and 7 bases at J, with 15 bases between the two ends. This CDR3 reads CASSFGGGEGGYTF. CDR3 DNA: TGTGCCAGCAGCTTCGGCGGGGGGGAGGGTGGCTACACCTTC.

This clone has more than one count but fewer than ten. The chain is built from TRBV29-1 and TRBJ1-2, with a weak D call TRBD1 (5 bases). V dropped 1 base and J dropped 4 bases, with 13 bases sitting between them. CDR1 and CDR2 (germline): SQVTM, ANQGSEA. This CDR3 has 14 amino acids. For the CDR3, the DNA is TGCAGCGTTGAAGCGGACACAGGATTCTATGGCTACACCTTC. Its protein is CSVEADTGFYGYTF.

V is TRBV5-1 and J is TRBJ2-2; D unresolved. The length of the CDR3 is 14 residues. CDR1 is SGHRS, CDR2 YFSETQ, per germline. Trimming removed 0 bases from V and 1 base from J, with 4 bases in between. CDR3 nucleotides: TGCGCCAGCAGCTTGGCCGGGAACACCGGGGAGCTGTTTTTT. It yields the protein CASSLAGNTGELFF.

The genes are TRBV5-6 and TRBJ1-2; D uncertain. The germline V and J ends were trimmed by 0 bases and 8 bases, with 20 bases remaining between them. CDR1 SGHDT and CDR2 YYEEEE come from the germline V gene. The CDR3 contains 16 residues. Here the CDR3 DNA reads TGTGCCAGCAGCTTGGCGGCGGTTAAACGTATTCGGGGCTACACCTTC. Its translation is CASSLAAVKRIRGYTF.

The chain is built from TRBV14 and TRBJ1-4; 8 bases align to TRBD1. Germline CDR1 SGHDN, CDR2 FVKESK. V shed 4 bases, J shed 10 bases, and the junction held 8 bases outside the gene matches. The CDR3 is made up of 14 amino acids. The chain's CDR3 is CASSPRFTGGKLFF. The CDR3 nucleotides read TGTGCCAGCAGCCCAAGATTTACAGGGGGAAAACTGTTTTTT. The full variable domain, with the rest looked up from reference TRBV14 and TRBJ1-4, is EAGVTQFPSHSVIEKGQTVTLRCDPISGHDNLYWYRRVMGKEIKFLLHFVKESKQDESGMPNNRFLAERTGGTYSTLKVQPAELEDSGVYFCASSPRFTGGKLFFGSGTQLSVL.

Here the CDR3 reads CASSLYQGMNTEAFF. In nucleotides, the CDR3 is TGTGCCAGCAGCTTATATCAGGGAATGAACACTGAAGCTTTCTTT. V is TRBV7-6 and J is TRBJ1-1, with a possible D match to TRBD1 (5 bases). The CDR3 totals 15 residues. Germline V CDR1 and CDR2: SGHVS, FNYEAQ. Trimming removed 2 bases at V and 0 bases at J, with 10 bases between.

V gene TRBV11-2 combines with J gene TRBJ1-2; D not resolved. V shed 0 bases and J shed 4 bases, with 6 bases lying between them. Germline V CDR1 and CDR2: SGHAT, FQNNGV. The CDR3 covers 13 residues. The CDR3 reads CASSLEGLYGYTF. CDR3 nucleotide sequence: TGTGCCAGCAGCTTAGAGGGCCTCTATGGCTACACCTTC.

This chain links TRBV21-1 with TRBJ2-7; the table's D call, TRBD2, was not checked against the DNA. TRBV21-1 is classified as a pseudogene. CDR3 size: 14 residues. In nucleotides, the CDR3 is TGTGCCAGCAGCTTTCACTCCCCCGGGTCCGAGCAGTACTTC. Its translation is CASSFHSPGSEQYF.

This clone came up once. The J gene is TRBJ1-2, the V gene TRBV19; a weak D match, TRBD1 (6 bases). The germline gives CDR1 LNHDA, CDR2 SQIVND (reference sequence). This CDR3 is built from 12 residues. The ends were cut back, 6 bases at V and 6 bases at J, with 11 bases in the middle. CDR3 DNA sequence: TGTGCCAGTAGACGGCCAGGGGATGGCTACACCTTC. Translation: CASRRPGDGYTF.